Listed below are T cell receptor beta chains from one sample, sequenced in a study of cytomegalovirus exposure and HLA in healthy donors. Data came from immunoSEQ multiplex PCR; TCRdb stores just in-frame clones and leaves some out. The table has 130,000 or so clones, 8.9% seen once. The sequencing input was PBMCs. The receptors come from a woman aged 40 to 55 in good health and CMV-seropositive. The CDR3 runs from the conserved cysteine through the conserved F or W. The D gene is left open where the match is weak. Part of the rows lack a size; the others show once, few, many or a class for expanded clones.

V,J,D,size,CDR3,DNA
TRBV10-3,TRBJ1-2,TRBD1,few,CAISQDRGQGYTF,TGTGCCATCAGTCAGGACAGGGGGCAAGGCTACACCTTC
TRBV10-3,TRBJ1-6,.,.,CAISESPAEIHF,TGTGCCATCAGTGAGTCTCCGGCGGAAATCCACTTT
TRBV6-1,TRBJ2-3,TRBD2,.,CASSDLASGGFRTSTDTQYF,TGTGCCAGCAGTGATTTGGCTAGCGGGGGCTTCCGTACTTCTACAGATACGCAGTATTTT
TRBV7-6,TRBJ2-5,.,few,CASSLGLGDTLQETQYF,TGTGCCAGCAGCTTAGGATTAGGGGACACACTACAAGAGACCCAGTACTTC
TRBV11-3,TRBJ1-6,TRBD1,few,CASSLESRGLRNSPLHF,TGTGCCAGCAGCTTAGAATCGAGGGGGCTGAGGAATTCACCCCTCCACTTT
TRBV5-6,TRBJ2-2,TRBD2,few,CASRRGLLPGELFF,TGTGCCAGCAGGCGGGGGTTACTTCCCGGGGAGCTGTTTTTT
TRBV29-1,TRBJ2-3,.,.,CSVEGWYQGSRTDTQYF,TGCAGCGTTGAAGGGTGGTATCAGGGGAGCCGCACAGATACGCAGTATTTT
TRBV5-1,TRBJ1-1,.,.,CASSTDRIDTEAFF,TGCGCCAGCAGCACTGACAGAATCGACACTGAAGCTTTCTTT
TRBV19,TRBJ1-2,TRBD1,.,CASSRQGYGYTF,TGTGCCAGTAGCCGACAGGGCTATGGCTACACCTTC
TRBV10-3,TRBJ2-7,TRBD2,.,CAMSGTSGGTDPYEQYF,TGTGCCATGTCCGGGACTAGCGGGGGGACGGACCCCTACGAGCAGTACTTC
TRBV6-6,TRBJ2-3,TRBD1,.,CASGQGTDTQYF,TGTGCCAGCGGACAGGGCACAGATACGCAGTATTTT
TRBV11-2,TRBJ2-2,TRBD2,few,CASRRTSGNGELFF,TGTGCCAGCAGACGGACTAGCGGGAACGGGGAGCTGTTTTTT
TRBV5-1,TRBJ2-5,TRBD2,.,CASSLVGLARETQYF,TGCGCCAGCAGCTTGGTAGGACTAGCACGGGAGACCCAGTACTTC
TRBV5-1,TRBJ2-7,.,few,CASSWGGGYSYEQYF,TGCGCCAGCAGCTGGGGCGGGGGCTATTCCTACGAGCAGTACTTC
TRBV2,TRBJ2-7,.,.,CASSDWRYEQYF,TGTGCCAGCAGTGATTGGAGGTACGAGCAGTACTTC
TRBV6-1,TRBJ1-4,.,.,CASSGDFITELFF,TGTGCCAGCAGTGGGGACTTTATAACGGAACTGTTTTTT
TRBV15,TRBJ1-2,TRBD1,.,CATSRDGTGAFYGYTF,TGTGCCACCAGCAGAGATGGTACAGGGGCATTCTATGGCTACACCTTC
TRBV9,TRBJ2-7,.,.,CASSATESYSYEQYF,TGTGCCAGCAGCGCCACAGAATCCTACTCCTACGAGCAGTACTTC
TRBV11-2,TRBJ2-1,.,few,CASSHRVNEQFF,TGTGCCAGCAGCCACAGGGTTAATGAGCAGTTCTTC
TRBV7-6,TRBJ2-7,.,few,CASSLGAASSYEQYF,TGTGCCAGCAGCTTGGGGGCGGCAAGCTCCTACGAGCAGTACTTC
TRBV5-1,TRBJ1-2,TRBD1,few,CASSLESGQGAGGYTF,TGCGCCAGCAGCTTGGAGTCTGGACAGGGGGCCGGTGGCTACACCTTC
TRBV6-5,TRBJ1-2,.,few,CASSSGSSYGYTF,TGTGCCAGCAGCTCTGGGAGTAGCTATGGCTACACCTTC
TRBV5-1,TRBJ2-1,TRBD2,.,CASSASGTSGYNEQFF,TGCGCCAGCAGCGCCTCCGGGACTAGCGGATACAATGAGCAGTTCTTC